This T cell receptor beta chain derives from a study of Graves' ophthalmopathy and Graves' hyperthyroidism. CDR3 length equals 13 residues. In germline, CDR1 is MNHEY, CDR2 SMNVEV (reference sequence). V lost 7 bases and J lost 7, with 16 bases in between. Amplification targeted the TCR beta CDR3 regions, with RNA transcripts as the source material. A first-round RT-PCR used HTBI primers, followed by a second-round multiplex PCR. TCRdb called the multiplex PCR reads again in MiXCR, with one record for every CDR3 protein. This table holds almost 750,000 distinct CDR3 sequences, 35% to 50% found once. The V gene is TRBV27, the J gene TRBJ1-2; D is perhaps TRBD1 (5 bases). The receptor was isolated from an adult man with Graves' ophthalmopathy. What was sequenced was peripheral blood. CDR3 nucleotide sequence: TGTGCCAGCACCTCTCCCTTGGGGGGTGGCTACACCTTC. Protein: CASTSPLGGGYTF.